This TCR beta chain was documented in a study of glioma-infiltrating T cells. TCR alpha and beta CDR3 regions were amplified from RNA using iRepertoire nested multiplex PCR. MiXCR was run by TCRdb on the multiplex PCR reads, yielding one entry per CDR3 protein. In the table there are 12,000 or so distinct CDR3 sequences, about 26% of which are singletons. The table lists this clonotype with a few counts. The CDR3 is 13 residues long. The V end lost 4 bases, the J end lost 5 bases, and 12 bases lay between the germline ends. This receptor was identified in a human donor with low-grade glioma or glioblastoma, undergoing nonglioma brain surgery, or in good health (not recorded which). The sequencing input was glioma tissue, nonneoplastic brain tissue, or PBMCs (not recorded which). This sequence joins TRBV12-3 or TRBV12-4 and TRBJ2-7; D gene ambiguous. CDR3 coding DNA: TGTGCCAGCAGTTCCACAAACAGCGACGAGCAGTACTTC. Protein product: CASSSTNSDEQYF.